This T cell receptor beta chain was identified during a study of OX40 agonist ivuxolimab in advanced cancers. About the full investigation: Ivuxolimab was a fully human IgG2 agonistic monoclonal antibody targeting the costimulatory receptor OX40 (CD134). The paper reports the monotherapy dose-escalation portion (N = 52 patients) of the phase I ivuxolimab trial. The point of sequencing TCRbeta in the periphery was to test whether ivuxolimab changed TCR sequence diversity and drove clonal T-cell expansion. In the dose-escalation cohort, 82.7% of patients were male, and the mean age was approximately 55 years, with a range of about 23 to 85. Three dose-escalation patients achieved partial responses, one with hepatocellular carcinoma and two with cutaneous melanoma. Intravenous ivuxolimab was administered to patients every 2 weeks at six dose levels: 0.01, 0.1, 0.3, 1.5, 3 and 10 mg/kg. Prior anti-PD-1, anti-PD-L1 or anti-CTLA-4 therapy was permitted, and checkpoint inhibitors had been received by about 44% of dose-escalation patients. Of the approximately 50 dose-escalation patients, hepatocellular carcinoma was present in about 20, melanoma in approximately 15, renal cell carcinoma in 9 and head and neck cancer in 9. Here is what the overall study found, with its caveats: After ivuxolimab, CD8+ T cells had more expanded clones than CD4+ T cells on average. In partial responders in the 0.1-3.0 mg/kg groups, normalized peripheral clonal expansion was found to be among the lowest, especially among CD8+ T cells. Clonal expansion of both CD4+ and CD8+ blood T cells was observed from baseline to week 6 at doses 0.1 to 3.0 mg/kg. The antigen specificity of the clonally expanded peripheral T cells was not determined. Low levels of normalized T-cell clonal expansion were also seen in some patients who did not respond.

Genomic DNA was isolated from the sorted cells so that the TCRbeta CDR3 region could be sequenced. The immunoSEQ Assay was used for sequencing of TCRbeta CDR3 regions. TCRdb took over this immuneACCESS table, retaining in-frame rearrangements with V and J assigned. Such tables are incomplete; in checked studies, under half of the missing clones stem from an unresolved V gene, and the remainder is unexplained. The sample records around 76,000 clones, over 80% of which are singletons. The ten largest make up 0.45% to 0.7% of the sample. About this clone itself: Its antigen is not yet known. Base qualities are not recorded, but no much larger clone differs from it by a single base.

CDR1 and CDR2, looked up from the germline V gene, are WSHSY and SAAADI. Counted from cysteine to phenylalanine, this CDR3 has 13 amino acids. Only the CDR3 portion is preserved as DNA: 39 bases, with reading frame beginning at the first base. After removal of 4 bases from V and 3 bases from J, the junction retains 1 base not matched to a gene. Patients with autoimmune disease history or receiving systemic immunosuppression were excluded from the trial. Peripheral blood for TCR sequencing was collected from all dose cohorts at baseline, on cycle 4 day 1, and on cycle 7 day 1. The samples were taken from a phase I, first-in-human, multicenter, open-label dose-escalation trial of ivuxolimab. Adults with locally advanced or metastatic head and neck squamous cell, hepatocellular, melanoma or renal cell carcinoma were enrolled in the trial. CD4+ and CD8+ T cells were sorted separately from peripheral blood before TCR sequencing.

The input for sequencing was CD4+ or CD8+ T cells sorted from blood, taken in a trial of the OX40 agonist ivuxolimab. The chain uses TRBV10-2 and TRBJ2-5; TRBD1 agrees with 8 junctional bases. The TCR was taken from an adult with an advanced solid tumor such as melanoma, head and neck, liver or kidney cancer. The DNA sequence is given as TGCGCCAGCAGTGTACAGGGGGAAGAGACCCAGTACTTC. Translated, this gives CASSVQGEETQYF.